This T cell receptor (beta chain) originates from a study of radiotherapy plus CTLA-4 blockade in lung cancer. Whole-study context: Among patients, about 20% showed objective responses, and approximately 30% had disease control. General study points: Interferon-beta and early blood T cell clone dynamics reportedly predicted response best. Researchers report tumor-derived TCR clones expanding in blood after radiotherapy plus ipilimumab.

Trimming shortened V by 3 bases and J by 5 bases, and 19 bases separated the two germline ends. From germline, CDR1 is GTSNPN and CDR2 SVGIG (reference sequence). This CDR3 has 15 residues. The data were produced by immunoSEQ multiplex PCR, yet TCRdb's version contains in-frame clones alone and is incomplete. Altogether about 95,000 clones are present, approximately 85% being singletons, with the ten largest covering 3.4%. Chemo-refractory metastatic non-small-cell lung cancer patients underwent focal radiation alongside CTLA-4 blockade with ipilimumab. Regarding this clone: Its matching antigen is unknown.

The chain is built from TRBV30 and TRBJ2-5, with D maybe TRBD1 (6 bases). Sequencing used peripheral blood, obtained from a patient treated with radiotherapy plus ipilimumab. The TCR sequence derives from a human donor with non-small cell lung cancer who had a partial response to radiotherapy plus ipilimumab. The CDR3 DNA sequence: TGTGCCTGGAGAAACTGGGACACCCGGGCGGAGACCCAGTACTTC. Translated: CAWRNWDTRAETQYF.